Presented here are 14 T cell receptor beta chains from one specimen sequenced in a study of cytomegalovirus exposure and HLA in healthy donors. The data were produced by immunoSEQ multiplex PCR, yet TCRdb's version contains in-frame clones alone and is incomplete. The profile shows 90,000 to 130,000 clones, approximately 88% of them singletons. The sample comprised PBMCs. All receptors come from a woman aged 25 to 39 in good health and CMV-seropositive.

The V call is TRBV11-2, the J call TRBJ1-1; D might be TRBD1 (5 bases). The length of the CDR3 is 13 residues. The V end lost 5 bases, the J end lost 1 base, and 8 bases lay between the germline ends. From germline, CDR1 is SGHAT and CDR2 FQNNGV. In DNA, the CDR3 is TGTGCCAGCAGCATTACAGGGAACACTGAAGCTTTCTTT. Encoded protein: CASSITGNTEAFF.

V and J are TRBV7-9 and TRBJ1-5; D is possibly TRBD1 (5 bases). Germline CDR1 reads SEHNR; CDR2 reads FQNEAQ (reference sequence). Trimming shortened V by 5 bases and J by 5 bases, and 13 bases separated the two germline ends. The CDR3 totals 14 residues. For the CDR3, the DNA is TGTGCCAGCAGCATGACGGGGGGAGATCAGCCCCAGCATTTT. Translated: CASSMTGGDQPQHF.

The genes are TRBV9 and TRBJ2-3, with TRBD1 matching over 12 bases. The CDR3 extends over 16 amino acids. V lost 2 bases to trimming and J lost 4 bases; unmatched junction nucleotides: 5. Germline V gene data show CDR1 as SGDLS and CDR2 as YYNGEE. CDR3 region: CASSVAGTGGADTQYF. The CDR3 DNA is TGTGCCAGCAGCGTGGCCGGGACAGGGGGCGCAGATACGCAGTATTTT. The complete variable domain, with remaining parts taken from reference TRBV9 and TRBJ2-3, reads DSGVTQTPKHLITATGQRVTLRCSPRSGDLSVYWYQQSLDQGLQFLIQYYNGEERAKGNILERFSAQQFPDLHSELNLSSLELGDSALYFCASSVAGTGGADTQYFGPGTRLTVL.

The gene calls are TRBV28 and TRBJ1-2, with 8 bases that match TRBD1. V trimming: 10 bases; J trimming: 4 bases; junction bases outside the gene matches: 5. Germline CDR1 reads MDHEN; CDR2 reads SYDVKM. CDR3 length: 12 residues. The CDR3 coding sequence is TGTGCCACCCTAGGACAGGGCTATGGCTACACCTTC. Its translation: CATLGQGYGYTF.

In nucleotides, the CDR3 is TGTGCCAGCAGCTTAGAGTATCCTAGCAATCAGCCCCAGCATTTT. Its translation: CASSLEYPSNQPQHF. The chain recombines TRBV11-3 with TRBJ1-5; D is uncertain. Germline V gene lookup returns CDR1 SGHNT and CDR2 YENEEA. There are 15 residues in the CDR3. Trimming cost V 0 bases and J 0 bases, with 6 bases left between them. Complete variable domain (other parts from reference TRBV11-3 and TRBJ1-5): EAGVVQSPRYKIIEKKQPVAFWCNPISGHNTLYWYLQNLGQGPELLIRYENEEAVDDSQLPKDRFSAERLKGVDSTLKIQPAELGDSAVYLCASSLEYPSNQPQHFGDGTRLSIL.

This rearrangement joins TRBV19 to TRBJ2-7; a weak D match, TRBD2 (7 bases). The CDR3 consists of 16 residues. V was shortened by 11 bases and J by 6 bases, with 29 bases between the two germline ends. The germline V gene encodes CDR1 LNHDA and CDR2 SQIVND (reference sequence). CDR3 nucleotide sequence: TGTGCCGACACGGCGGGCGGGGGCCCGCCCTTTCGCGAGCAGTACTTC. Translating gives CADTAGGGPPFREQYF.

The V and J genes are TRBV15 and TRBJ2-5; D remains unclear. Trimming pared 0 bases from V and 4 bases from J, leaving 9 bases between. This CDR3 spans 14 amino acids. Germline assignment: CDR1 LNHNV and CDR2 YYDKDF (reference sequence). CDR3 sequence: CATSRELATETQYF. CDR3 sequence (DNA): TGTGCCACCAGCAGAGAATTGGCCACAGAGACCCAGTACTTC.

The CDR3 bases are TGTGCCAGCAGTAGGCTGGGACTCCAAGCCGGATACGAGCAGTACTTC. It specifies CASSRLGLQAGYEQYF. The rearrangement joins TRBV27 to TRBJ2-7; possibly TRBD2 for D (6 bases). The CDR3 runs 16 residues. V lost 5 bases, J lost 4 bases, and 21 bases lay in between. Looked up from germline, CDR1 is MNHEY and CDR2 is SMNVEV (reference sequence).

This rearrangement joins TRBV4-2 to TRBJ2-1; 11 bases match TRBD2. V was pared by 4 bases and J by 2 bases, with 7 bases of the junction left unmatched. The CDR3 runs 17 residues. Germline CDR1 and CDR2: LGHNA and YNFKEQ. Here the CDR3 reads CASSRVAGGPTYNEQFF. CDR3 in DNA: TGTGCCAGCAGCCGAGTAGCGGGGGGGCCTACCTACAATGAGCAGTTCTTC.

This chain connects TRBV6-5 to TRBJ1-1; 9 bases line up with TRBD1. Trimming cost V 6 bases and J 5 bases; bases outside gene matches: 7. Germline CDR1 and CDR2: MNHEY and SVGAGI. The CDR3 totals 14 residues. This chain's CDR3 is CASRRGTGPTEAFF. CDR3 sequence (DNA): TGTGCCAGCAGACGTGGGACAGGGCCAACTGAAGCTTTCTTT.

The chain is built from TRBV6-1 and TRBJ1-1; D ambiguous. The CDR3 is 14 residues long. V lost 2 bases, J lost 12 bases, and 19 bases lay in between. Germline loops: CDR1 MNHNS, CDR2 SASEGT. The CDR3: CASSEMEAMGRTFF. CDR3 DNA sequence: TGTGCCAGCAGTGAAATGGAGGCAATGGGGAGAACTTTCTTT.

The V and J genes are TRBV6-5 and TRBJ1-2; TRBD1 matches at 7 bases. Germline lookup yields CDR1 MNHEY and CDR2 SVGAGI. The trim removed 6 bases at V and 6 bases at J, leaving 7 bases unmatched. The CDR3 extends over 13 amino acids. The DNA of the CDR3 is TGTGCCAGCAGCGACAGGGCTAAAGATGGCTACACCTTC. Its translation: CASSDRAKDGYTF.

The CDR3 reads CASSYGTSGSNEQFF. The CDR3 DNA reads as TGCGCCAGCAGCTACGGGACTAGCGGGAGCAATGAGCAGTTCTTC. The V and J genes are TRBV5-1 and TRBJ2-1; 14 bases match TRBD2. The CDR3 has 15 amino acids. Germline V lookup: CDR1 SGHRS, CDR2 YFSETQ. Unmatched junction bases numbered 2, after V lost 3 bases and J lost 6 bases.

The genes are TRBV2 and TRBJ1-2, with no clear D. CDR3 size: 13 residues. CDR1 and CDR2 (germline): SNHLY, FYNNEI. Trimming removed 4 bases from V and 0 bases from J, with 6 bases in between. The CDR3 DNA is TGTGCCAGCAGTGTCGAGACTAACTATGGCTACACCTTC. This translates into CASSVETNYGYTF.